This is a list of T cell receptor beta chains from one sample in a study of vaccination and CD4 T cells after COVID-19. A single record per CDR3 protein comes from TCRdb applying MiXCR to the PCR reads. The data show roughly 12,000 distinct CDR3 sequences, approximately 74% seen once. The antigens of these receptors remain unknown. The sequenced sample was CD4+ T cells from blood, cultured in vitro, obtained after SARS-CoV-2 vaccination. These receptors were taken from a human donor who received a COVID-19 vaccine. CDR3s include the opening cysteine and the closing phenylalanine or tryptophan. Each record gives: J gene, clone size, V gene, D gene, CDR3 protein, CDR3 DNA. The D gene is left open where the match is weak. Size is stated for part of the rows, as once, few or many counts, or as a class when the clone is expanded.

TRBJ1-2,-,TRBV20-1,-,CSARDTALSYTF,TGCAGTGCTAGGGACACGGCCTTAAGTTACACCTTC
TRBJ1-5,-,TRBV6-1,-,CASSERRIRGNQPQHF,TGTGCCAGCAGTGAACGGAGGATTAGAGGCAATCAGCCCCAGCATTTT
TRBJ1-3,-,TRBV20-1,TRBD1,CSARSGTGAEGNTIYF,TGCAGTGCTAGATCCGGGACAGGGGCAGAGGGAAACACCATATATTTT
TRBJ2-2,-,TRBV5-1,-,CASSLGDLVTGELFF,TGCGCCAGCAGCTTGGGGGACCTCGTCACCGGGGAGCTGTTTTTT
TRBJ2-3,-,TRBV15,-,CATSRGWSSSSTDTQYF,TGTGCCACCAGCAGAGGGTGGAGCAGTTCTAGCACAGATACGCAGTATTTT
TRBJ1-1,-,TRBV2,-,CASAGGVLFTEAFF,TGTGCCAGTGCCGGGGGGGTCTTGTTCACTGAAGCTTTCTTT
TRBJ1-2,-,TRBV6-5,-,CASSYSVGSSYGYTF,TGTGCCAGCAGTTACTCGGTAGGATCCTCCTATGGCTACACCTTC
TRBJ2-5,-,TRBV6-1,-,CASSMVVEETQYF,TGTGCCAGCAGTATGGTAGTAGAAGAGACCCAGTACTTC
TRBJ2-3,-,TRBV12-3/TRBV12-4,-,CASSFPTPERITDTQYF,TGTGCCAGCAGTTTCCCTACCCCCGAGCGGATCACAGATACGCAGTATTTT
TRBJ1-6,few,TRBV11-2,-,CASSLNRARSPLHF,TGTGCCAGCAGCTTAAACAGGGCGCGGTCACCCCTCCACTTT
TRBJ1-2,-,TRBV2,TRBD1,CASSEALDRERYTF,TGTGCCAGCAGTGAAGCGTTGGACAGGGAAAGGTACACCTTC
TRBJ1-6,-,TRBV6-1,-,CASLGGSYNSPLHF,TGTGCCAGCCTCGGCGGCTCCTATAATTCACCCCTCCACTTT
TRBJ1-1,-,TRBV2,-,CASSITGYTEAFF,TGTGCCAGCAGTATAACAGGGTACACTGAAGCTTTCTTT
TRBJ1-6,-,TRBV12-3/TRBV12-4,-,CASRTGGLNSPLHF,TGTGCCAGCAGGACTGGGGGACTTAATTCACCCCTCCACTTT
TRBJ2-2,once,TRBV6-4,-,CASSPLGAAAGTGELFF,TGTGCCAGCAGTCCCCTCGGCGCAGCTGCGGGCACCGGGGAGCTGTTTTTT
TRBJ1-2,-,TRBV12-3/TRBV12-4,TRBD1,CASSLDRGYNYGYTF,TGTGCCAGCAGCCTTGACAGGGGGTATAACTATGGCTACACCTTC